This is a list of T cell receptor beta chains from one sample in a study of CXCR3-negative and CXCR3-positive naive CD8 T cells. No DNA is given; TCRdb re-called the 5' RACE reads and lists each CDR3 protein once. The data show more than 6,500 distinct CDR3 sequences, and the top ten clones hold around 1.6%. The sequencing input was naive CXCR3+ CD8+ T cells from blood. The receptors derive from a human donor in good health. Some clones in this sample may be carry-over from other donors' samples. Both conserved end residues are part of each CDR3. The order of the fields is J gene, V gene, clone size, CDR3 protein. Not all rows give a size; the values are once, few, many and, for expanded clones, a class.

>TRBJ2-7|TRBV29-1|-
CSVVGPGTYEQYF
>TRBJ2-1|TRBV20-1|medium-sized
CSARDEGDRGNEQFF
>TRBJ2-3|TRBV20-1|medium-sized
CSARMYERGPDTQYF
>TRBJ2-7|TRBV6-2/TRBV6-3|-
CASSYSDAGGHPYEQYF
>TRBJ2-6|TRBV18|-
CASSPRSGSGANVLTF
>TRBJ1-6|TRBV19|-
CASSIGTSDYNSPLHF
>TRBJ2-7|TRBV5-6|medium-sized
CASSLGWGGGYEQYF
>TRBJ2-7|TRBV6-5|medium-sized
CASSYRDSYEQYF
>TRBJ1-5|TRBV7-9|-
CASSEGTGNQPQHF
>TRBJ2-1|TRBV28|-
CATTPGQGWYEQFF
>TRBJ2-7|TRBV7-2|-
CASSYQNYEQYF
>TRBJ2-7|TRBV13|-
CASTPPGGQGAYEQYF
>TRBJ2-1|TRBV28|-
CASRLGLAPYNEQFF
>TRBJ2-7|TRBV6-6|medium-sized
CASSYNRAPTGEQYF
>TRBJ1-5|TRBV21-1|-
CASSDRQWSLENQPQHF
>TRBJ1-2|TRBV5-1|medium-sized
CAIMTENYGYTF
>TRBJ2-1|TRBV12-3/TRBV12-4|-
CASGRLAGGYNEQFF
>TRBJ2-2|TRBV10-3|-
CALGQGSDTGELFF
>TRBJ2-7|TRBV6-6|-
CASSYEDYEQYF
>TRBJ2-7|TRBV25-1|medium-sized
CASSRRTLEEQYF
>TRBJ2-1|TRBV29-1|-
CSVEFPDYNEQFF
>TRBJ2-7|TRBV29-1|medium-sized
CSVEQETYEQYF
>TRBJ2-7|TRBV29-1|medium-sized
CSVEGGYEQYF
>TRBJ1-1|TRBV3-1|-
CASSQEGQYTEAFF
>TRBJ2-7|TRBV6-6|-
CASRATESFYYEQYF
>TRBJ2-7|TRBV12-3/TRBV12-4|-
CASSSAGTGDEQYF
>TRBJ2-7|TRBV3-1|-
CASSPWTVSYEQYF
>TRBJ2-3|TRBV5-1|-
CASSLAPAGTQYF
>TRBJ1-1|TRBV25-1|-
CASSGSGLTEAFF
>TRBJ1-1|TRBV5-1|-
CASSIGTEAFF
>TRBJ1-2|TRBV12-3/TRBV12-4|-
CASSSTGAIYGYTF
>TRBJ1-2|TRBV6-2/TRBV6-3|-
CASSLGEYYGYTF
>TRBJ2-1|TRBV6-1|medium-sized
CASSEISGPSEQFF
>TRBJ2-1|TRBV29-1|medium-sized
CSVGDGGHYEQFF
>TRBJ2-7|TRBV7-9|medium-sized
CASSFPGQGVNEQYF
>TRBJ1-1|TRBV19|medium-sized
CASRRQNTEAFF
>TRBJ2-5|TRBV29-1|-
CSVDRQGYQETQYF
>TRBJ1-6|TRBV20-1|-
CSALGTENSPLHF
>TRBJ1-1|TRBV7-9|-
CASSPSQGGNTEAFF
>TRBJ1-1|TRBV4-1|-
CASSQDPGLNTEAFF
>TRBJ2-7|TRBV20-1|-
CSAGTGQADSYEQYF
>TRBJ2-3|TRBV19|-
CASSLIIGSDTQYF
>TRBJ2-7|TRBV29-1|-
CSVENPGDSSYEQYF
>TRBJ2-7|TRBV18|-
CASSPSGIGYEQYF
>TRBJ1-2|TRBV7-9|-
CASSSLGGVGYTF